This T cell receptor beta chain was sequenced for a study of blood T cells in healthy people across ages (dated by TCRdb to the mid-2010s). About the investigation overall: In model experiments, roughly one uniquely barcoded TCR beta cDNA molecule per two T cells was captured by template switching. The study measured age-related changes in TCR beta repertoire diversity using deep sequencing normalized with unique cDNA molecular identifiers. The donors were divided into four age groups: young (average approximately 16 years), middle-aged (approximately 39), aged (under 70) and long-lived (roughly 88). To avoid experimental bias, donors of different ages were spread randomly across the sequencing lanes. Two additional independent replicas of 1 million unique cDNA reads from the same blood draw were analyzed for two donors (one aged 18 to 29 and one aged 80 or older). The research as a whole found: The percentage of naive T cells measured by flow cytometry correlated strongly with observed TCR beta diversity. Estimates of total diversity based on one million sequenced T cells were considered lower bounds and underestimates. As age increased, observed TCR beta diversity per million T cells dropped in a roughly linear way, and a significant reduction was already evident by age 40. Donor CMV infection status was unknown, potentially confounding age-related changes in expanded clonotypes. Compared with the aged group, more naive CD4+ T cells, fewer expanded clones and increased TCR diversity were shown by the long-lived group, suggesting age selection. Bulk unsorted PBMC profiling prevented conclusive comparison of naive and antigen-experienced compartments.

The approximately 41 donors, aged about 6 to 100 years, were systemically healthy Caucasian individuals from Russia. About 9.1 milliliters of peripheral blood were collected from each donor into EDTA-treated Vacutainer tubes. Ficoll-Paque density-gradient centrifugation was used to isolate PBMCs, with at least 6 million obtained per sample. Trizol reagent was used to extract total RNA from PBMCs, with at least 5 micrograms per sample. The percentages of naive CD45RAhigh/CD27high T cells were determined by flow cytometry on a PBMC aliquot from every donor. Per the germline V gene, SQVTM is the CDR1 and ANQGSEA is the CDR2. V was cut back by 5 bases and J by 0 bases, leaving a gap of 23 bases between them. The CDR3 goes from the cysteine to the phenylalanine over 19 residues. The sequence is cut down to CDR3 DNA, 57 bases in frame from base 1. Notes on this clonotype: It lacks a known antigen. The sample holds no much larger clone one base away, and base qualities are not on file.

Library creation used 5' RACE. Sequenced on an Illumina HiSeq 2500. A second PCR of about 6 to 12 cycles was run with a J-beta primer mix and a sample-barcoded 5' primer. Each TCR beta cDNA molecule received a unique molecular identifier from a template-switch 5' adaptor carrying 12 random nucleotides. Each sample yielded at least 3 million CDR3-containing paired-end reads. First-strand cDNA was synthesized from all RNA with the Mint cDNA synthesis kit, primed by a TRBC-specific oligonucleotide. After uracil-DNA glycosylase treatment, a first 18-cycle PCR used universal primers M1SS and BC2_uni_R on all cDNA. The published analysis was carried out like this. For normalization, 1 million high-quality reads, each with a distinct molecular identifier, were randomly selected from each sample. Instead of being binned into consensus sequences, reads with shared molecular identifiers were discarded. MiTCR, run with a Q25 quality threshold and the strictest error-elimination algorithm, handled CDR3 identification, clonotype clustering and error correction. Lower-bound total TCR beta diversity was estimated with a nonparametric unseen species model using Euler transformation. In TCRdb, the public reads were trimmed at Q25 with fastp and aligned with MiXCR, with productive beta chains retained. Entries are consolidated by CDR3 protein sequence, retaining the most common genes and DNA. What appears here as the V and J calls and clone size reflects TCRdb's work, not the paper's. This sample comprises about 680,000 distinct CDR3 sequences, 45% to 50% of them detected only once. 30% to 40% of the sample rests with the top ten.

The receptor's source is a woman in her sixties in good health. The rearranged segments are TRBV29-1 and TRBJ2-6; the best D guess is TRBD2, with 5 bases matching. The sequenced sample consisted of blood. The DNA is TGCAGCGTTCCCAGCCCCGGACTCGCGATGAGCTCTGGGGCCAACGTCCTGACTTTC. Its protein is CSVPSPGLAMSSGANVLTF.